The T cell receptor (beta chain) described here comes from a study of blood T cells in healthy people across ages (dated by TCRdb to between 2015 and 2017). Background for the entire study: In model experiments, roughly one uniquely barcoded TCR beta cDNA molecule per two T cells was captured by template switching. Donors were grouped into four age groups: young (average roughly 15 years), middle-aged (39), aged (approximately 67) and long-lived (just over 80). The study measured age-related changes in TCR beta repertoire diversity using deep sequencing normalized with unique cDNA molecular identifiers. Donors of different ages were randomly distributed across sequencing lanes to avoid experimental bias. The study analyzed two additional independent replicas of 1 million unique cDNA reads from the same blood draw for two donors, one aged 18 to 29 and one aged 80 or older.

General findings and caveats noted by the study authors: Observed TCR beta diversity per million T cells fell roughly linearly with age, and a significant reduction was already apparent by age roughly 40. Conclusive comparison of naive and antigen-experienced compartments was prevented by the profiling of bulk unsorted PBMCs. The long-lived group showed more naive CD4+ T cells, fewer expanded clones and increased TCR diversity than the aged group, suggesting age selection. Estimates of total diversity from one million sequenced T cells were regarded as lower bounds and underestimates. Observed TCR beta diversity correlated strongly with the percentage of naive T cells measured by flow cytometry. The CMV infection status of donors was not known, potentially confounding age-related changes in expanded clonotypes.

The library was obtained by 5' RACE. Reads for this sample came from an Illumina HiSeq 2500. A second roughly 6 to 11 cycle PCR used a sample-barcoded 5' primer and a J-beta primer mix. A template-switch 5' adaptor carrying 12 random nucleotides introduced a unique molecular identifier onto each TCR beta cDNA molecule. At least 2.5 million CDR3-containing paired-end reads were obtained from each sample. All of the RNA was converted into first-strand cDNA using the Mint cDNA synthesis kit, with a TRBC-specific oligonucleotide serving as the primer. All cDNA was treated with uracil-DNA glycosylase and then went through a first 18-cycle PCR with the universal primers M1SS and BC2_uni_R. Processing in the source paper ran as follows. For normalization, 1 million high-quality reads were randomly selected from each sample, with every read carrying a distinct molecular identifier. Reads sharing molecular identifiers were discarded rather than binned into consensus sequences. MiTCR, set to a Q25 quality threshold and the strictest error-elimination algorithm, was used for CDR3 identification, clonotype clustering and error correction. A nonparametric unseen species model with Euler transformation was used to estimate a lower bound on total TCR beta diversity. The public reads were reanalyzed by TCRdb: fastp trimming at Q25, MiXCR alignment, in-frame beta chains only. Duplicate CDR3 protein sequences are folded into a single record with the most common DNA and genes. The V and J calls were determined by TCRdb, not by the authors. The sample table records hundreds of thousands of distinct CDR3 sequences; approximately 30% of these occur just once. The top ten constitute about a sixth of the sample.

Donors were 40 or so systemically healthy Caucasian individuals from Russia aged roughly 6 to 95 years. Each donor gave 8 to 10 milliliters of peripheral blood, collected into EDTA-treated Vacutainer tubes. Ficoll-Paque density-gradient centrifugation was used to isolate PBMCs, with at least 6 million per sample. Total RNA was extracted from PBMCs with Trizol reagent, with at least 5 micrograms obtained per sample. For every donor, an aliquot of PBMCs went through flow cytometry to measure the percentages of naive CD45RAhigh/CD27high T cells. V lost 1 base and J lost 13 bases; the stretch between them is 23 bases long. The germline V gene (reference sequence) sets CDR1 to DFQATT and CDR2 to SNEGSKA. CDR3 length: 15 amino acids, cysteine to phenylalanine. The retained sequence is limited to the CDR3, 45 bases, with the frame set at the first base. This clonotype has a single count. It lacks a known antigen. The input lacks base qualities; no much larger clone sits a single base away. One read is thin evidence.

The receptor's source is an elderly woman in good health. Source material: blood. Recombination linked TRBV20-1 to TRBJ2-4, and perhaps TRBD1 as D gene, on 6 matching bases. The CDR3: CSARGLDSPQDGQYF. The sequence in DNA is TGCAGTGCTAGAGGTCTGGACAGTCCCCAGGACGGGCAGTACTTC.